The present TCR beta chain was sequenced within a study of T cell repertoires in cytomegalovirus infection. On the study more broadly: Peptides in the study included HLA-C-restricted and HLA-B-restricted CMV epitopes. Public TCR beta signatures provided an indication of both CMV infection and a matching HLA type.

MiXCR, applied by TCRdb to the reads, yields one record per CDR3 protein. Here the sample spans about 890,000 distinct CDR3 sequences, approximately 30% being singletons. This clonotype was picked up many times. Its antigen is unidentified. CDR1 is SEHNR and CDR2 is FQNEAQ in the germline V gene (reference sequence). The junction had 12 bases not matched to a gene; V was cut back by 10 bases and J by 4 bases. The CDR3 consists of 15 residues. The V call is TRBV7-9, the J call TRBJ2-2; 7 bases agree with TRBD1. This TCR came from a human donor in good health (CMV status not recorded). Some clones in this sample may be carry-over from other donors' samples. The specimen was cultured CD8+ T cells from PBMCs, collected from culture after CMV antigen stimulation. The CDR3 reads CATERGQWGTGELFF. CDR3 bases: TGTGCCACCGAGAGGGGGCAGTGGGGCACCGGGGAGCTGTTTTTT. Together with reference TRBV7-9 and TRBJ2-2, the CDR3 gives the full variable domain: DTGVSQNPRHKITKRGQNVTFRCDPISEHNRLYWYRQTLGQGPEFLTYFQNEAQLEKSRLLSDRFSAERPKGSFSTLEIQRTEQGDSAMYLCATERGQWGTGELFFGEGSRLTVL.